A selection of T cell receptor beta chains follows, all from one sample in a study of T cell responses to AZD1222 COVID-19 vaccine. Clones were sequenced by immunoSEQ multiplex PCR, and TCRdb holds only the in-frame ones, with some missing. The sample carries around 140,000 clones, approximately 90% recorded once. Material: peripheral blood, obtained on day 0 of AZD1222 vaccination. The receptors come from an adult in good health. Both conserved end residues are part of each CDR3. The order of the fields is D gene, J gene, clone size, V gene, CDR3 protein, CDR3 DNA. The D gene is left open where the match is weak. Clone size is given for some rows only: seen once, a few or many times, or a class if the clone is expanded.

- | TRBJ1-1 | - | TRBV6-5 | CASSLGQHLRNTEAFF | TGTGCCAGCAGTTTGGGACAACACCTAAGGAACACTGAAGCTTTCTTT
TRBD1 | TRBJ1-1 | - | TRBV14 | CASSLLRGRNTEAFF | TGTGCCAGCAGCCTCCTAAGGGGGCGGAACACTGAAGCTTTCTTT
TRBD1 | TRBJ1-5 | - | TRBV2 | CASSETGGITQPQHF | TGTGCCAGCAGTGAGACAGGGGGCATCACTCAGCCCCAGCATTTT
TRBD1 | TRBJ2-1 | - | TRBV6-5 | CASSYSPGQGPNEQFF | TGTGCCAGCAGTTACTCCCCGGGACAGGGTCCCAATGAGCAGTTCTTC
- | TRBJ1-4 | - | TRBV12-5 | CASGLRGGNEKLFF | TGTGCTAGTGGTTTGAGGGGGGGTAATGAAAAACTGTTTTTT
- | TRBJ1-6 | - | TRBV11-2 | CASSVSSYNSPLHF | TGTGCCAGCAGTGTCAGCTCCTATAATTCACCCCTCCACTTT
TRBD1 | TRBJ1-2 | - | TRBV10-3 | CAISERQGALGYTF | TGTGCCATCAGTGAAAGACAGGGGGCGCTTGGCTACACCTTC
TRBD1 | TRBJ1-4 | - | TRBV6-5 | CASSYSGQGNEKLFF | TGTGCCAGCAGTTACTCGGGACAGGGTAATGAAAAACTGTTTTTT
- | TRBJ2-7 | - | TRBV3-1/TRBV3-2 | CASSRAQSSYEQYF | TGTGCCAGCAGCCGGGCACAAAGCTCCTACGAGCAGTACTTC
- | TRBJ2-7 | - | TRBV5-6 | CASSSPRWMGPSYEQYF | TGTGCCAGCAGCTCCCCCCGCTGGATGGGGCCGTCCTACGAGCAGTACTTC
- | TRBJ1-2 | - | TRBV29-1 | CSVAAHDGYTF | TGCAGCGTGGCAGCGCATGATGGCTACACCTTC
- | TRBJ1-4 | - | TRBV7-2 | CASSSDTYQGEKLFF | TGTGCCAGCAGCTCCGACACCTATCAAGGGGAAAAACTGTTTTTT
TRBD1 | TRBJ2-5 | - | TRBV5-4 | CASSFTGGEETQYF | TGTGCCAGCAGCTTCACAGGGGGCGAAGAGACCCAGTACTTC
- | TRBJ2-1 | - | TRBV5-1 | CASSLATGPANEQFF | TGCGCCAGCAGCTTGGCCACAGGGCCGGCCAATGAGCAGTTCTTC
TRBD1 | TRBJ1-2 | - | TRBV11-2 | CASSSDRVSPRRYGYTF | TGTGCCAGCAGCTCGGACAGGGTATCCCCTCGGAGGTATGGCTACACCTTC
- | TRBJ1-2 | few | TRBV30 | CAWETAANYGYTF | TGTGCCTGGGAAACAGCCGCTAACTATGGCTACACCTTC
- | TRBJ1-6 | - | TRBV7-9 | CASSLGQGHVRNSPLHF | TGTGCCAGCAGCTTGGGGCAGGGGCACGTACGAAATTCACCCCTCCACTTT
TRBD1 | TRBJ1-1 | - | TRBV18 | CASSLQQGDWTEAFF | TGTGCCAGCTCCCTTCAACAGGGGGATTGGACTGAAGCTTTCTTT
- | TRBJ2-1 | - | TRBV7-8 | CASSLDRLVSSYNEQFF | TGTGCCAGCAGCTTAGACCGACTAGTAAGCTCCTACAATGAGCAGTTCTTC
TRBD2 | TRBJ2-3 | - | TRBV4-2 | CASSPGLAGTDTQYF | TGTGCCAGCAGCCCGGGACTAGCAGGCACAGATACGCAGTATTTT
TRBD1 | TRBJ1-1 | - | TRBV5-1 | CASKGGPGTGLTANTEAFF | TGCGCCAGCAAGGGGGGCCCCGGGACAGGGCTAACCGCGAACACTGAAGCTTTCTTT
- | TRBJ1-5 | - | TRBV11-3 | CASSLDLPGPNQPQHF | TGTGCCAGCAGCTTAGATCTCCCAGGCCCCAATCAGCCCCAGCATTTT
- | TRBJ1-5 | - | TRBV30 | CAWSTGDVQPQHF | TGTGCCTGGAGCACGGGGGACGTGCAGCCCCAGCATTTT
- | TRBJ2-1 | - | TRBV7-2 | CASSPRLGGNNEQFF | TGTGCCAGCAGCCCCCGACTCGGCGGCAACAATGAGCAGTTCTTC
- | TRBJ2-7 | - | TRBV5-6 | CASSLVSYEQYF | TGTGCCAGCAGCTTGGTTTCCTACGAGCAGTACTTC
- | TRBJ2-1 | once | TRBV28 | CASSTGGTLSNEQFF | TGTGCCAGCAGTACGGGCGGGACCCTCTCCAATGAGCAGTTCTTC
- | TRBJ2-7 | - | TRBV6-5 | CASSYSAGAFSYEQYF | TGTGCCAGCAGTTACTCAGCCGGGGCCTTCTCCTACGAGCAGTACTTC
TRBD2 | TRBJ2-5 | - | TRBV28 | CASSPGLAGGFQETQYF | TGTGCCAGCAGTCCGGGACTAGCGGGAGGCTTCCAAGAGACCCAGTACTTC
- | TRBJ1-3 | - | TRBV5-1 | CASSLQGDTIYF | TGCGCCAGCAGCTTGCAAGGAGACACCATATATTTT
- | TRBJ2-2 | few | TRBV7-2 | CASSLETGRTGELFF | TGTGCCAGCAGCTTAGAAACGGGGCGGACCGGGGAGCTGTTTTTT
TRBD1 | TRBJ1-3 | - | TRBV7-2 | CASSLATGVWNTIYF | TGTGCCAGCAGCTTAGCGACAGGGGTCTGGAACACCATATATTTT
TRBD1 | TRBJ1-2 | - | TRBV6-5 | CASGTGSMGYGYTF | TGTGCCAGCGGGACAGGGAGTATGGGCTATGGCTACACCTTC
- | TRBJ2-3 | - | TRBV28 | CASSLWESGSTDTQYF | TGTGCCAGCAGTTTATGGGAGTCAGGGAGCACAGATACGCAGTATTTT
- | TRBJ1-1 | - | TRBV5-4 | CASSLRSGITEAFF | TGTGCCAGCAGCTTGAGATCGGGTATCACTGAAGCTTTCTTT
TRBD2 | TRBJ2-3 | - | TRBV15 | CATSRKAGGTDTQYF | TGTGCCACCAGCAGAAAAGCGGGAGGCACAGATACGCAGTATTTT
- | TRBJ2-7 | - | TRBV11-3 | CASSSGDYEQYF | TGTGCCAGCAGCTCTGGGGATTACGAGCAGTACTTC
- | TRBJ2-7 | - | TRBV11-2 | CASSLESARAYEQYF | TGTGCCAGCAGCTTAGAGTCAGCCAGGGCCTACGAGCAGTACTTC
TRBD1 | TRBJ1-1 | few | TRBV18 | CASSPGQQNTEAFF | TGTGCCAGCTCTCCGGGACAGCAGAACACTGAAGCTTTCTTT
- | TRBJ1-6 | - | TRBV28 | CASSLTGNNSPLHF | TGTGCCAGCAGTTTAACAGGGAATAATTCACCCCTCCACTTT
- | TRBJ1-1 | - | TRBV7-9 | CASSLAGVAEAFF | TGTGCCAGCAGCTTAGCGGGGGTGGCTGAAGCTTTCTTT
- | TRBJ1-1 | - | TRBV27 | CASSLEVPGYTEAFF | TGTGCCAGCAGTTTGGAAGTCCCGGGATACACTGAAGCTTTCTTT
- | TRBJ2-7 | - | TRBV2 | CASSINQGTTYEQYF | TGTGCCAGCAGTATAAACCAGGGGACCACCTACGAGCAGTACTTC
- | TRBJ1-1 | - | TRBV2 | CASNYRGSLVEAFF | TGTGCCAGCAATTATAGAGGCAGCCTGGTTGAAGCTTTCTTT
- | TRBJ2-6 | - | TRBV23-1 | CASSQKTADSGANVLTF | TGCGCCAGCAGTCAAAAGACAGCGGACTCTGGGGCCAACGTCCTGACTTTC
- | TRBJ2-1 | - | TRBV13 | CASSSRAQTDDNEQFF | TGTGCCAGCAGCTCCCGAGCCCAAACAGACGACAATGAGCAGTTCTTC
- | TRBJ2-2 | - | TRBV19 | CASRWVDNTGELFF | TGTGCCAGTAGATGGGTTGATAACACCGGGGAGCTGTTTTTT
TRBD2 | TRBJ2-7 | - | TRBV27 | CASSSQTSGRLNYEQYF | TGTGCCAGCAGTTCTCAGACTAGCGGGAGACTGAACTACGAGCAGTACTTC
- | TRBJ1-1 | - | TRBV27 | CASSFWGAEAFF | TGTGCCAGCAGTTTTTGGGGGGCTGAAGCTTTCTTT
- | TRBJ2-1 | - | TRBV30 | CAWSVVTTQQFF | TGTGCCTGGAGTGTAGTGACCACCCAGCAGTTCTTC
- | TRBJ1-1 | - | TRBV25-1 | CASSDPSVYEAFF | TGTGCCAGCAGTGACCCCTCGGTTTATGAAGCTTTCTTT
- | TRBJ1-1 | - | TRBV7-2 | CASSLHGRGMAGAFF | TGTGCCAGCAGCCTCCATGGGAGGGGGATGGCTGGAGCTTTCTTT
TRBD2 | TRBJ2-3 | - | TRBV29-1 | CSVGLLAGRTDTQYF | TGCAGCGTTGGCCTACTAGCGGGGAGGACAGATACGCAGTATTTT
TRBD1 | TRBJ1-6 | - | TRBV5-6 | CASSVDRGRYNSPLHF | TGTGCCAGCAGCGTGGACAGGGGTAGGTATAATTCACCCCTCCACTTT
- | TRBJ2-5 | - | TRBV19 | CASSPMTPWSQETQYF | TGTGCCAGTAGTCCAATGACCCCCTGGAGCCAAGAGACCCAGTACTTC
TRBD2 | TRBJ2-1 | - | TRBV7-2 | CASSPTSGRISGEQFF | TGTGCCAGCAGCCCCACTAGCGGGAGAATTTCTGGGGAGCAGTTCTTC
TRBD1 | TRBJ1-1 | - | TRBV5-6 | CASSWDRGLWELGTEAFF | TGTGCCAGCAGCTGGGACAGAGGTTTATGGGAGTTAGGCACTGAAGCTTTCTTT
- | TRBJ1-6 | once | TRBV13 | CASSSPGEGTVSPLHF | TGTGCCAGCAGCTCTCCGGGGGAAGGCACGGTTTCACCCCTCCACTTT
TRBD2 | TRBJ2-7 | - | TRBV7-2 | CASSPAGLAREIPYF | TGTGCCAGCAGCCCTGCGGGACTAGCGCGTGAAATTCCGTACTTC
TRBD1 | TRBJ2-3 | - | TRBV27 | CASGQGAWTDTQYF | TGTGCCAGCGGACAGGGGGCATGGACAGATACGCAGTATTTT